Detailed here is one TCR beta chain. Time point specified: after dendritic cell vaccination, including at tumor progression/relapse. No glioblastoma patient carried an isocitrate dehydrogenase mutation. These data are taken from a study of glioma-infiltrating T cells after dendritic cell vaccination. In the study overall: Glioblastoma patients came from Phase I and II dendritic cell vaccination trials. Patients received autologous tumor lysate-pulsed dendritic cell vaccination between about 2002 and 2013.

Primers: 60 V beta forward and 13 J beta reverse. Clones were read by immunoSEQ multiplex PCR, and TCRdb kept only the in-frame ones, dropping some. The sample yields 45,000 to 60,000 clones, about 86% seen once. The germline V gene has CDR1 LNHDA and CDR2 SQIVND (reference sequence). CDR3 length: 13 residues. V was pared by 3 bases and J by 8 bases, with 10 bases between. V gene TRBV19 combines with J gene TRBJ2-2; unclear D gene. The sequence derives from a human donor with glioblastoma. This specimen was blood, taken after dendritic cell vaccination. CDR3 region: CASSIKPGGELFF. In DNA form, the CDR3 reads TGTGCCAGTAGTATCAAACCCGGGGGGGAGCTGTTTTTT.